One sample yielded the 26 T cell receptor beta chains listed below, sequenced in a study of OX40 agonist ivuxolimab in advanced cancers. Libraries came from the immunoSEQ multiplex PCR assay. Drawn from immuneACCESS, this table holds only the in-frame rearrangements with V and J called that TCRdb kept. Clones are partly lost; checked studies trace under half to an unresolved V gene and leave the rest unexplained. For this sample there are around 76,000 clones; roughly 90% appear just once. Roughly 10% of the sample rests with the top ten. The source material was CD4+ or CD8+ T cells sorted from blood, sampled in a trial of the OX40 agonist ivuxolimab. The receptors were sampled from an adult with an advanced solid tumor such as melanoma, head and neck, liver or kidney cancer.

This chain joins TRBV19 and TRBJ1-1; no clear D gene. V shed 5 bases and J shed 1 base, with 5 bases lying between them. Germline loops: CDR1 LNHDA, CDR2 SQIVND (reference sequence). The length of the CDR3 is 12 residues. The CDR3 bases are TGTGCCAGTAGTCTGCGGAACACTGAAGCTTTCTTT. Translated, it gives CASSLRNTEAFF.

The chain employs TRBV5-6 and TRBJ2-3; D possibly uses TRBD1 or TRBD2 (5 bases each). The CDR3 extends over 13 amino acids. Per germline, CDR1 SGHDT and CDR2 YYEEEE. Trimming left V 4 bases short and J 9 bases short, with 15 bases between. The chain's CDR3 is CASSPVGGDTQYF. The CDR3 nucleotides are TGTGCCAGCAGCCCCGTTGGGGGAGACACGCAGTATTTT.

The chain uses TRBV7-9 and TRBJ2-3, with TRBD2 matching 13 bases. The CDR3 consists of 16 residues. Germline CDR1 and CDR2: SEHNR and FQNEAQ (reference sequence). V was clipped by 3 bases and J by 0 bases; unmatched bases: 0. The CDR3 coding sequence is TGTGCCAGCAGCTTGACTAGCGGGGGGAGCACAGATACGCAGTATTTT. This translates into CASSLTSGGSTDTQYF.

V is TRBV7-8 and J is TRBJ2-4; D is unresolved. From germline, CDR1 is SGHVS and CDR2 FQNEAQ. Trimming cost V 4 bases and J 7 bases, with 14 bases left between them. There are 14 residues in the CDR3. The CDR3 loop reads CASSSSPTMNIQYF. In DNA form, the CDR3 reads TGTGCCAGCAGCTCGAGTCCGACAATGAACATTCAGTACTTC.

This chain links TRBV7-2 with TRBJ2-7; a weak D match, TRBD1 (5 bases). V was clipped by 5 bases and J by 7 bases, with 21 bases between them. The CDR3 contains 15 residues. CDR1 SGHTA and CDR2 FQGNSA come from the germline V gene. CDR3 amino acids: CASSLPGTGRGEQYF. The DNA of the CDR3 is TGTGCCAGCAGCCTCCCCGGCACAGGCCGTGGGGAGCAGTACTTC.

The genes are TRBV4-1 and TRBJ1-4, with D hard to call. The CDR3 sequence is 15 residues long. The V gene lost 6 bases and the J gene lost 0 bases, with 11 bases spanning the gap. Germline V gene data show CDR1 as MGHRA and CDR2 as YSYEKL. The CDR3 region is CASRAIFATNEKLFF. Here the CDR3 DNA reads TGCGCCAGCAGGGCCATTTTCGCAACTAATGAAAAACTGTTTTTT.

CDR3 in amino acids: CASSLEGVHRGETQYF. The DNA of the CDR3 is TGTGCCAGCAGCTTAGAAGGAGTCCACCGAGGGGAGACCCAGTACTTC. V is TRBV7-9 and J is TRBJ2-5; D is perhaps TRBD2 (5 bases). The CDR3 extends over 16 amino acids. Germline loops: CDR1 SEHNR, CDR2 FQNEAQ (reference sequence). The V and J ends lost 1 base and 5 bases respectively, with 17 bases between them.

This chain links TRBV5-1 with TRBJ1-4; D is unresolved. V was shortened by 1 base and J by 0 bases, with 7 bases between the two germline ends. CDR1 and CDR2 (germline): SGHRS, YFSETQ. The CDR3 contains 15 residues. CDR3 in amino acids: CASSLPLATNEKLFF. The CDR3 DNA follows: TGCGCCAGCAGCTTGCCCCTTGCAACTAATGAAAAACTGTTTTTT. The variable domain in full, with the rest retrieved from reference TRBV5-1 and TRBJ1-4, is KAGVTQTPRYLIKTRGQQVTLSCSPISGHRSVSWYQQTPGQGLQFLFEYFSETQRNKGNFPGRFSGRQFSNSRSEMNVSTLELGDSALYLCASSLPLATNEKLFFGSGTQLSVL.

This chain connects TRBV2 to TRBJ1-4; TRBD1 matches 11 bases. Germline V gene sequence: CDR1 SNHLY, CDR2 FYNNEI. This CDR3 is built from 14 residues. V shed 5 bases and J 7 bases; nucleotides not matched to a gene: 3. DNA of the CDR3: TGTGCCAGCAGTCAGGACAGGGGGCGTGAAAAACTGTTTTTT. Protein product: CASSQDRGREKLFF.

The CDR3 is CASSISGQINEKLFF. The CDR3 DNA sequence: TGTGCCAGTAGTATATCCGGACAGATTAATGAAAAACTGTTTTTT. The chain combines TRBV19 with TRBJ1-4; D may be TRBD1 (6 bases). CDR1 and CDR2 from the germline V gene are LNHDA and SQIVND (reference sequence). The V end was cut by 2 bases, the J end by 4 bases, with 11 bases between. This CDR3 is built from 15 residues. The full variable domain, with the rest looked up from reference TRBV19 and TRBJ1-4, is DGGITQSPKYLFRKEGQNVTLSCEQNLNHDAMYWYRQDPGQGLRLIYYSQIVNDFQKGDIAEGYSVSREKKESFPLTVTSAQKNPTAFYLCASSISGQINEKLFFGSGTQLSVL.

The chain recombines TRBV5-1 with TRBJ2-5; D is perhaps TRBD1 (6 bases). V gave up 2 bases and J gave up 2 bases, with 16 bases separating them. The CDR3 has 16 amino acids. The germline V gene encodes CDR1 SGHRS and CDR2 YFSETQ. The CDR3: CASSLEAKGVQETQYF. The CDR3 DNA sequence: TGCGCCAGCAGCTTAGAGGCAAAGGGGGTACAAGAGACCCAGTACTTC.

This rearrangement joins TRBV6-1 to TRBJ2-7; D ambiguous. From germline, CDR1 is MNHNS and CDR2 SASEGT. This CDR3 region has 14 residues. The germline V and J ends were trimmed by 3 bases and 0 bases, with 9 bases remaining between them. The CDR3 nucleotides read TGTGCCAGCAGTGATATGGCAGGCTCCTACGAGCAGTACTTC. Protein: CASSDMAGSYEQYF.

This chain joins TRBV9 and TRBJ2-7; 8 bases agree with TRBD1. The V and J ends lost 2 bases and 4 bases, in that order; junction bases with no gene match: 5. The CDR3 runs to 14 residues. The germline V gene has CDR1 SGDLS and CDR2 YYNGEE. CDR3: CASSVNGQGYEQYF. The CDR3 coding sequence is TGTGCCAGCAGCGTCAACGGACAGGGTTACGAGCAGTACTTC.

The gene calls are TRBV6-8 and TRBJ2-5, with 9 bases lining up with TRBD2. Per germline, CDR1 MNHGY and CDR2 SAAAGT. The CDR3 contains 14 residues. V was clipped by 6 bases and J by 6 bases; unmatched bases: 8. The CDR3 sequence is CASRPGTSRQTQYF. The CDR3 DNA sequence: TGTGCCAGCAGACCCGGGACTAGCAGGCAGACCCAGTACTTC.

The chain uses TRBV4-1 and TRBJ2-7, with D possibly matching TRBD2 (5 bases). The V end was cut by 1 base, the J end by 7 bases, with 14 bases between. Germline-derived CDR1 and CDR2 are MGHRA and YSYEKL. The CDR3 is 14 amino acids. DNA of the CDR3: TGCGCCAGCAGCCAAGGAGGGAACTTCAAGGAGCAGTACTTC. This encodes CASSQGGNFKEQYF.

CDR3 in DNA: TGTGCCAGCAGCCACAGCCCGGGACGACTCTACGAGCAGTACTTC. Residues: CASSHSPGRLYEQYF. The V gene is TRBV7-2, the J gene TRBJ2-7, with D perhaps assigned TRBD1 or TRBD2 (5 bases each). CDR1 and CDR2 from the germline V gene are SGHTA and FQGNSA. The ends were cut back, 5 bases at V and 3 bases at J, with 17 bases in the middle. CDR3 length equals 15 residues.

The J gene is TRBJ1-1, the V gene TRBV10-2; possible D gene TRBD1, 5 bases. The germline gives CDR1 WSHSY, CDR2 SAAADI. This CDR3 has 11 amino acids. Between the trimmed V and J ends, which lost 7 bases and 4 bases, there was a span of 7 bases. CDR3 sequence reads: CASKTVTEAFF. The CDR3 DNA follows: TGCGCCAGCAAGACAGTCACTGAAGCTTTCTTT.

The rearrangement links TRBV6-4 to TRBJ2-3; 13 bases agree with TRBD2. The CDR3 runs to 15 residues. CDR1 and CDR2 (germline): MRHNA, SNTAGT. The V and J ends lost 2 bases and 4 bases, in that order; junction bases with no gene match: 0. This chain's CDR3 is CASSDGLAGADTQYF. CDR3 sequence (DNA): TGTGCCAGCAGTGACGGACTAGCGGGAGCAGATACGCAGTATTTT.

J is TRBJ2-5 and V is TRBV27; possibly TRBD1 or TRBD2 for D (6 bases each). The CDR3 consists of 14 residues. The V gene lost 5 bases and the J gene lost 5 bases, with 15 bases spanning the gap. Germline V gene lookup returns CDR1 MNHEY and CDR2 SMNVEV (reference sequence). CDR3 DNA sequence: TGTGCCAGCAGTCGGGGGCGGTTCCCCGAGACCCAGTACTTC. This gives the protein CASSRGRFPETQYF.

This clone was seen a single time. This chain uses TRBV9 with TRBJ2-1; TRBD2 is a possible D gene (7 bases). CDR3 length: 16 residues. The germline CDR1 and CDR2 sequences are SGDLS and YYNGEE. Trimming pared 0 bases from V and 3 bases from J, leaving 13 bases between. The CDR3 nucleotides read TGTGCCAGCAGCGTAGGAACAGGGAGGGGCTACAATGAGCAGTTCTTC. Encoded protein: CASSVGTGRGYNEQFF.

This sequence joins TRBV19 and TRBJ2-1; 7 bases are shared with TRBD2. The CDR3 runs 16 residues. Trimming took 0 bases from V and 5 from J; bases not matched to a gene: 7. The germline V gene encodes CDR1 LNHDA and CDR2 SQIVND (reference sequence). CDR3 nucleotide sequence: TGTGCCAGTAGTATAGAAGGCGGGAGTACACACAATGAGCAGTTCTTC. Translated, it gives CASSIEGGSTHNEQFF.

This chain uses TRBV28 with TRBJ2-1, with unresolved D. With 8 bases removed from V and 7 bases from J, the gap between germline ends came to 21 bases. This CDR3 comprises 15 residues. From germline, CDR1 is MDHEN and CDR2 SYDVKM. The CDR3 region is CASVPRLVDGNEQFF. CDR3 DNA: TGTGCCAGCGTCCCAAGACTGGTCGATGGGAATGAGCAGTTCTTC.

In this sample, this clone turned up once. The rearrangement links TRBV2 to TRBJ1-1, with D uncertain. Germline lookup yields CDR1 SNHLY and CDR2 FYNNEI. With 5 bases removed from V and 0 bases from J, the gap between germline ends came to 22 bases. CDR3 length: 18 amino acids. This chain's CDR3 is CASSLGRLAPWMNTEAFF. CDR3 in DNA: TGTGCCAGCAGTCTCGGGCGCCTCGCTCCTTGGATGAACACTGAAGCTTTCTTT.

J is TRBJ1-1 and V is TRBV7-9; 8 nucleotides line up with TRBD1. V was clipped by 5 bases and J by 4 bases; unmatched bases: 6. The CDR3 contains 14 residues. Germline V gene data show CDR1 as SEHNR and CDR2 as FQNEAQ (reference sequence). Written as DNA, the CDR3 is TGTGCCAGCAGCGCACAGGGGGTGGGCACTGAAGCTTTCTTT. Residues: CASSAQGVGTEAFF.

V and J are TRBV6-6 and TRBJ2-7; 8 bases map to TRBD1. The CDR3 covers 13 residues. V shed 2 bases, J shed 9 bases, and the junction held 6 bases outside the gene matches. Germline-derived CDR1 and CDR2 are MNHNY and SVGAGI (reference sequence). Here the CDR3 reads CASSYPGQDLQYF. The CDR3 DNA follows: TGTGCCAGCAGTTACCCGGGACAGGACTTGCAGTACTTC.

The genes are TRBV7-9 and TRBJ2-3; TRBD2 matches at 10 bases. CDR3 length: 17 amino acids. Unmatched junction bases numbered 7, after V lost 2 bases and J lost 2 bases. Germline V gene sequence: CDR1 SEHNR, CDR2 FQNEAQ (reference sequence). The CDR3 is CASSLRLAGDLTDTQYF. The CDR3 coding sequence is TGTGCCAGCAGCTTAAGGCTAGCGGGAGACCTCACAGATACGCAGTATTTT.